This TCR beta chain is from a study of blood T cell repertoires in COVID-19 (dated by TCRdb to 2018 to 2020). In the study overall: The collaborator samples originated in the United States, Italy and Spain and spanned the acute and convalescent phases of COVID-19. The prospective study material was composed of cDNA or gDNA derived from T cells, B-cell-depleted T cells, or PBMCs. Deeply sampled blood TCRbeta repertoires from subjects exposed to, actively infected with, or recovered from COVID-19 were included in the dataset. The repertoires were made available in a free public database intended to serve as a resource for research on the immune response to SARS-CoV-2. The samples were drawn from the first 160 participants of the ongoing ImmuneRACE study and from 1,254 subjects provided by 6 global collaborators. The sample metadata nearly always contained a de-identified subject ID, COVID-19 status, age in years and sex. Where available, HLA class I and class II types were taken from metadata supplied by the sample provider and were not determined by assay-based typing. The research as a whole found: The quantity of clinical and demographic metadata differed by source and by participant and was supplied without curation.

The collaborating institutions used their own protocols to collect whole blood in K2EDTA tubes. For TCRbeta analysis, collaborator samples were shipped as frozen whole blood, as isolated PBMCs, or as DNA extracted from either sample type. The immunoSEQ Assay, a bias-controlled multiplex PCR, was used to amplify TCRbeta CDR3 regions from genomic DNA. As for the authors' bioinformatics: The number of nucleated cells in each sample was estimated by amplification of reference gene primers within the assay. To quantify the absolute abundance of each unique TCRbeta CDR3 rearrangement, sequence reads were collapsed and filtered. For each sample, productive Simpson clonality was calculated by taking the square root of Simpson's diversity index across productive rearrangements. Drawn from immuneACCESS, this table holds only the in-frame rearrangements with V and J called that TCRdb kept. Clones are partly lost; checked studies trace under half to an unresolved V gene and leave the rest unexplained. V, J and clone size are those of that table, while D and trimming were read from the DNA. This sample comprises around 150,000 clones, 77% of them detected only once. The ten largest make up 9% to 10% of the sample.

The CDR3 goes from the cysteine to the phenylalanine over 12 residues. Kept here is only the CDR3 DNA, which spans 36 bases and is read in frame from base 1. CDR1 and CDR2, looked up from the germline V gene, are SGHRS and YFSETQ. Between the V and J ends, shortened by 4 bases and 8 bases respectively, the junction contains 10 bases. Concerning this clone itself: The clone's antigen remains unknown. The input lacks base qualities; no much larger clone sits a single base away.

This chain is built from TRBV5-1 and TRBJ2-1; TRBD1 is perhaps the D gene, given 6 matching bases. The source of this sequence is a woman aged 45-65 years with active or convalescent COVID-19. The sequenced sample was peripheral blood. The CDR3 in this case is CASSTRGDEQFF. The DNA sequence is given as TGCGCCAGCAGCACCAGGGGAGATGAGCAGTTCTTC.